This TCR beta chain was captured in a study of radiotherapy plus CTLA-4 blockade in lung cancer. Study-level results: TCR clones from tumors expanded in blood after radiotherapy plus ipilimumab.

As concerns this clone: Its antigen remains unknown.

The germline gives CDR1 MNHNY, CDR2 SVGAGI (reference sequence). There are 13 residues in the CDR3. Trimming removed 9 bases from V and 1 base from J, with 10 bases in between. Repertoires were generated with immunoSEQ multiplex PCR, while TCRdb's copy carries only in-frame clones and drops some. The sample lists roughly 71,000 clones; roughly 75% were seen once. This receptor was taken from a human donor with non-small cell lung cancer who had a complete response to radiotherapy plus ipilimumab. This material consisted of peripheral blood, taken from a patient treated with radiotherapy plus ipilimumab. The genes are TRBV6-6 and TRBJ1-3; D not certain. The chain's CDR3 is CASNSFSGNTIYF. CDR3 in DNA: TGTGCCAGTAACAGTTTTTCTGGAAACACCATATATTTT.